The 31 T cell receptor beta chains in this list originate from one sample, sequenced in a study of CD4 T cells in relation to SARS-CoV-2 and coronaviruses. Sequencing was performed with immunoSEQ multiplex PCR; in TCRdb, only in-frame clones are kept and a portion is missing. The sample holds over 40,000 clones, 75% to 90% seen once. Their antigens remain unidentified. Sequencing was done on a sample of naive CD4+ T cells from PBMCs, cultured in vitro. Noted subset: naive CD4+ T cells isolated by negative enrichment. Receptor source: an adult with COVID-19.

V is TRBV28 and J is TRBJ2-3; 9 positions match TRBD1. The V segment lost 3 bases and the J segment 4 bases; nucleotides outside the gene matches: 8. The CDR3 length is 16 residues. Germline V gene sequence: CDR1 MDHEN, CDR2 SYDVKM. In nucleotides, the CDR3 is TGTGCCAGCAGTTTTTACACGGACAGGGGTTCAGATACGCAGTATTTT. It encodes CASSFYTDRGSDTQYF.

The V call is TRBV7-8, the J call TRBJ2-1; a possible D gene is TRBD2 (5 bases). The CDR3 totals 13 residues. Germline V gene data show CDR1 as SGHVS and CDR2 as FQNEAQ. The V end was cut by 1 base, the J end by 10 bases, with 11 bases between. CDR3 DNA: TGTGCCAGCAGCTTAGTAGGCAGCGGCGAGCAGTTCTTC. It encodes CASSLVGSGEQFF.

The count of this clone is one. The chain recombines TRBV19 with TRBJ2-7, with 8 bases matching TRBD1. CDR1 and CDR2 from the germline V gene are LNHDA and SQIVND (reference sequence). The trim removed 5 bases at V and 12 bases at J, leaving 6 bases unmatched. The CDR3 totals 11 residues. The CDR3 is CASSFGQGVYF. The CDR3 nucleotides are TGTGCCAGTAGTTTCGGACAGGGCGTGTACTTC.

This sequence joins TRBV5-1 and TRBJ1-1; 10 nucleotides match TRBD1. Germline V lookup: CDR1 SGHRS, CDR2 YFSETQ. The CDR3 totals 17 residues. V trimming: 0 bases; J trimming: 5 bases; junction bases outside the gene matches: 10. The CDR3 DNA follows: TGCGCCAGCAGCTTGGACCCCCCGGGACAGGGGAGTACTGAAGCTTTCTTT. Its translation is CASSLDPPGQGSTEAFF.

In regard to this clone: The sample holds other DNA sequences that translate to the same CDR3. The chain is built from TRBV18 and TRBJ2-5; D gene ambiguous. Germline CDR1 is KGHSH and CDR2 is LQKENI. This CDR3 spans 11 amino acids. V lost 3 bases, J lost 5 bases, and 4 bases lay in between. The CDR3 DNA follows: TGTGCCAGCTCACCCGGGGAGACCCAGTACTTC. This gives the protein CASSPGETQYF. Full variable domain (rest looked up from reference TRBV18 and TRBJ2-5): NAGVMQNPRHLVRRRGQEARLRCSPMKGHSHVYWYRQLPEEGLKFMVYLQKENIIDESGMPKERFSAEFPKEGPSILRIQQVVRGDSAAYFCASSPGETQYFGPGTRLLVL.

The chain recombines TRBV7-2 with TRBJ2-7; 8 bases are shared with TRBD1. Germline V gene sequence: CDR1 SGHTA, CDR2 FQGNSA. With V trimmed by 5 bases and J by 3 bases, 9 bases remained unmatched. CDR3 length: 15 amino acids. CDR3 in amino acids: CASSTDRATIYEQYF. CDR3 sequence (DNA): TGTGCCAGCAGCACGGACAGGGCGACGATCTACGAGCAGTACTTC.

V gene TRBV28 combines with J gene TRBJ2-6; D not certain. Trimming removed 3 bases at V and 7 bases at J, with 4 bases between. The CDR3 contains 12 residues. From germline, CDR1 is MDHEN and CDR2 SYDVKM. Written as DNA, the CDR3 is TGTGCCAGCAGTTTGGCAGCCAACGTCCTGACTTTC. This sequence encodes CASSLAANVLTF. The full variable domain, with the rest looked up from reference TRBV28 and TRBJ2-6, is DVKVTQSSRYLVKRTGEKVFLECVQDMDHENMFWYRQDPGLGLRLIYFSYDVKMKEKGDIPEGYSVSREKKERFSLILESASTNQTSMYLCASSLAANVLTFGAGSRLTVL.

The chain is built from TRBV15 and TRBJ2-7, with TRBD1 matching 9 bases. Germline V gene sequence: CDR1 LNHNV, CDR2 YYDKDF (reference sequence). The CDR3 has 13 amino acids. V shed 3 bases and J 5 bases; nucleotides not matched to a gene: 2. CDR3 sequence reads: CATSRDRGNEQYF. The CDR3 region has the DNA TGTGCCACCAGCAGGGACAGGGGCAACGAGCAGTACTTC.

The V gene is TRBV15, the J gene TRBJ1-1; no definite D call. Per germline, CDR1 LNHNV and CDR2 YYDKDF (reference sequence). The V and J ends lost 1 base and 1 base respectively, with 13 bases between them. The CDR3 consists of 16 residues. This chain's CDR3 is CATSRVLGPTNTEAFF. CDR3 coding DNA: TGTGCCACCAGCAGAGTGTTGGGTCCGACGAACACTGAAGCTTTCTTT. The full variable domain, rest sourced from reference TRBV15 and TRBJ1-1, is DAMVIQNPRYQVTQFGKPVTLSCSQTLNHNVMYWYQQKSSQAPKLLFHYYDKDFNNEADTPDNFQSRRPNTSFCFLDIRSPGLGDTAMYLCATSRVLGPTNTEAFFGQGTRLTVV.

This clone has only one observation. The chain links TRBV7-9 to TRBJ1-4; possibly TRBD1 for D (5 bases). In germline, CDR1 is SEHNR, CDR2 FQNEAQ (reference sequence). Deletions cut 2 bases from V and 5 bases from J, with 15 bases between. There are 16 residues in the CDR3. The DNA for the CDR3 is TGTGCCAGCAGCTTATCGAGATCTCAGGGCAATGAAAAACTGTTTTTT. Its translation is CASSLSRSQGNEKLFF.

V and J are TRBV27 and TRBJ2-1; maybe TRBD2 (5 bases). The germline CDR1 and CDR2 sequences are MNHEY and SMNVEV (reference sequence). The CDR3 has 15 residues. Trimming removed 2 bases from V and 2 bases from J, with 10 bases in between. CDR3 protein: CASSLRADPYNEQFF. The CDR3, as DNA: TGTGCCAGCAGTTTACGAGCGGACCCCTACAATGAGCAGTTCTTC.

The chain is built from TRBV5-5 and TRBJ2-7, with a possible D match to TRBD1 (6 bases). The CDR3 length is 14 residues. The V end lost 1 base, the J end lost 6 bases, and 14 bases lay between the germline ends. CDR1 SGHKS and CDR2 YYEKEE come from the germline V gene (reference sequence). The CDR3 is CASSLLQGSGEQYF. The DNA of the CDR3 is TGTGCCAGCAGCTTGCTACAGGGATCGGGCGAGCAGTACTTC.

CDR3 nucleotides: TGTGCCAGCAACGGGGCATCCCGTGGGAATGGCTACACCTTC. Amino acid sequence: CASNGASRGNGYTF. This rearrangement joins TRBV28 to TRBJ1-2; D might be TRBD1 (5 bases). CDR1 is MDHEN and CDR2 is SYDVKM in the germline V gene. The length of the CDR3 is 14 residues. The V and J ends lost 7 bases and 6 bases respectively, with 18 bases between them.

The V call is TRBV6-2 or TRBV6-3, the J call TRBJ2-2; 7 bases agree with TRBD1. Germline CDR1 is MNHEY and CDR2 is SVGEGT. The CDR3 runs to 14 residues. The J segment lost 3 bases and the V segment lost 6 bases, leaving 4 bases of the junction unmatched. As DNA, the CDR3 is TGTGCCAGCAGCCGGGGACAGTACACCGGGGAGCTGTTTTTT. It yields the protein CASSRGQYTGELFF.

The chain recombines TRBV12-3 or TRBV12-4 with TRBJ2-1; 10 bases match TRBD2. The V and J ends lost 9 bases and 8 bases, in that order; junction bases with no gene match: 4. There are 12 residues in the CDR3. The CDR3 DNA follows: TGTGCCAGTTCTAGCGGGAGCGATGAGCAGTTCTTC. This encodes CASSSGSDEQFF.

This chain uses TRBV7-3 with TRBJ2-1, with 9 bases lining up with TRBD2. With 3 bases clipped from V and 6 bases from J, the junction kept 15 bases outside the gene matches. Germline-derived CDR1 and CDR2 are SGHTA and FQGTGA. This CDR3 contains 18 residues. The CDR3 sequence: CASSFTSRGRGTLNEQFF. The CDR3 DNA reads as TGTGCCAGCAGCTTCACGAGTCGCGGGAGGGGGACCCTCAATGAGCAGTTCTTC.

This CDR3 is CASSQALATDTQYF. The CDR3 nucleotides read TGCGCCAGCAGCCAGGCCCTAGCCACAGATACGCAGTATTTT. The V call is TRBV4-1, the J call TRBJ2-3, with D maybe TRBD2 (5 bases). The CDR3 is 14 amino acids. Germline V gene lookup returns CDR1 MGHRA and CDR2 YSYEKL. V lost 3 bases and J 2 bases, leaving 9 bases between the germline ends.

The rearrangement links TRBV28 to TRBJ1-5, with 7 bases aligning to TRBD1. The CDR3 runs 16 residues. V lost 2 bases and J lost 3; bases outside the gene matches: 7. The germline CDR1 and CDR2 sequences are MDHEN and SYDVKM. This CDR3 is CASSLQTGLFNQPQHF. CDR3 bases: TGTGCCAGCAGTTTACAGACAGGGCTTTTCAATCAGCCCCAGCATTTT.

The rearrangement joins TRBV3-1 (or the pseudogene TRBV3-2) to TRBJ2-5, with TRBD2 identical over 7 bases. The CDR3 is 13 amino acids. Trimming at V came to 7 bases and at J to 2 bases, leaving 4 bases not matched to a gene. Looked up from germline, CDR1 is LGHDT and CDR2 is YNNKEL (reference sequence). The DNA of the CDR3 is TGTGCCAGCAACAGCGGGATACAAGAGACCCAGTACTTC. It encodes CASNSGIQETQYF.

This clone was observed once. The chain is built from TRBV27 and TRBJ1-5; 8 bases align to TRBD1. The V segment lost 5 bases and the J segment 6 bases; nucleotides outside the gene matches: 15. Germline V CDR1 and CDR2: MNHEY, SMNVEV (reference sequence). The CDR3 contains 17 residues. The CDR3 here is CASSPLPVTGEVQPQHF. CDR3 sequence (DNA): TGTGCCAGCAGTCCTCTCCCCGTGACAGGGGAGGTTCAGCCCCAGCATTTT.

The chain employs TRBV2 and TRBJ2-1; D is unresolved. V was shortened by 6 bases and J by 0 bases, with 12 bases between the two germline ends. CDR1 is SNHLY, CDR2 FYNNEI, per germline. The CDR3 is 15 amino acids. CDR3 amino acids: CASSAISVSYNEQFF. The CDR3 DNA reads TGTGCCAGCAGCGCCATCTCTGTCTCCTACAATGAGCAGTTCTTC.

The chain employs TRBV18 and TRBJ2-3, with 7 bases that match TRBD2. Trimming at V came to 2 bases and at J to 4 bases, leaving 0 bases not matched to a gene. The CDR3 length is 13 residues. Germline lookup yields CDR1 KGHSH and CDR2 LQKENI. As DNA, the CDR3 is TGTGCCAGCTCACCAACTAGCGCAGATACGCAGTATTTT. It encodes CASSPTSADTQYF.

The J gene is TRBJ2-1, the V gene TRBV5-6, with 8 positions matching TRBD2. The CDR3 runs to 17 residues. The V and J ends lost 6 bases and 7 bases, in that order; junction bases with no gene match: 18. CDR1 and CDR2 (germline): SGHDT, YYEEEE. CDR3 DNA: TGTGCCAGCAACCCCCTCAAGGTGAGCGGGGGCGCGAATGAGCAGTTCTTC. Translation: CASNPLKVSGGANEQFF.

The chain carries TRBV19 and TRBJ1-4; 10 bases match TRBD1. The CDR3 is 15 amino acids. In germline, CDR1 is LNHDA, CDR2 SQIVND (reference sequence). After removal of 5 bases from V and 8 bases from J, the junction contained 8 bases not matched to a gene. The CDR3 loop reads CASSDQGTGDEKLFF. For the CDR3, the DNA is TGTGCCAGTAGTGACCAGGGGACAGGGGACGAAAAACTGTTTTTT.

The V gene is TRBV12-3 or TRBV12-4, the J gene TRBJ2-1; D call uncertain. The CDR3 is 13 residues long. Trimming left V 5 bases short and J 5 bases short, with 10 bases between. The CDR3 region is CASSPSRNNEQFF. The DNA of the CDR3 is TGTGCCAGCAGTCCGTCGCGGAACAATGAGCAGTTCTTC.

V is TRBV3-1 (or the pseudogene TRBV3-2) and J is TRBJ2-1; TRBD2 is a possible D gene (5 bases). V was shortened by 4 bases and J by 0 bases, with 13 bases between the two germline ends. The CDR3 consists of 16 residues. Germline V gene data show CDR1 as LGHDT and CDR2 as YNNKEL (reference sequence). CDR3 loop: CASSRASWSSYNEQFF. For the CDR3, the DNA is TGTGCCAGCAGCCGCGCTAGCTGGAGCTCCTACAATGAGCAGTTCTTC.

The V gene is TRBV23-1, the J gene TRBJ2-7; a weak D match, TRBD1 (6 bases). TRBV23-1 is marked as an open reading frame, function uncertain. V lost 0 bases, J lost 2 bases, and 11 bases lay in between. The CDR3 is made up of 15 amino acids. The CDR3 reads CASSQSGQGTYEQYF. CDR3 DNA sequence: TGCGCCAGCAGTCAATCGGGGCAGGGGACCTACGAGCAGTACTTC.

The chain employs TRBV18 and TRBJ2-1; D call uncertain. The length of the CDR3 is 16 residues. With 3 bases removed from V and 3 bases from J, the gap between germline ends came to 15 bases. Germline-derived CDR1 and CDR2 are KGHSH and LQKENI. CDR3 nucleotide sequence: TGTGCCAGCTCACCTTCCCCCGGACGGAACTACAATGAGCAGTTCTTC. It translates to CASSPSPGRNYNEQFF.

CDR3 nucleotides: TGCGCCAGCGGGTACCAGGGTAACTATGGCTACACCTTC. This sequence encodes CASGYQGNYGYTF. This chain uses TRBV10-1 with TRBJ1-2; the D gene is possibly TRBD1 (5 bases). Between the trimmed V and J ends, which lost 8 bases and 1 base, there was a span of 11 bases. From germline, CDR1 is WNHNN and CDR2 SYGVQD (reference sequence). The CDR3 has 13 residues.

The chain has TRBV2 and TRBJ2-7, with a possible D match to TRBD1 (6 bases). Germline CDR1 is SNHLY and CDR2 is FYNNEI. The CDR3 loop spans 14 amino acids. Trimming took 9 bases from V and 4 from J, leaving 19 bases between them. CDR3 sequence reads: CASEQGLGPYEQYF. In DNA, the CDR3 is TGTGCCAGTGAACAGGGATTGGGGCCTTACGAGCAGTACTTC. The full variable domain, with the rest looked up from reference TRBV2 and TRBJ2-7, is EPEVTQTPSHQVTQMGQEVILRCVPISNHLYFYWYRQILGQKVEFLVSFYNNEISEKSEIFDDQFSVERPDGSNFTLKIRSTKLEDSAMYFCASEQGLGPYEQYFGPGTRLTVT.

The CDR3: CASSQTGTDLRGGYTF. As DNA, the CDR3 is TGTGCCAGCAGCCAAACCGGGACCGACCTTCGGGGCGGCTACACCTTC. The chain recombines TRBV4-2 with TRBJ1-2; perhaps TRBD1 as D (5 bases). The CDR3 is 16 amino acids. The V gene's germline CDR1 is LGHNA and CDR2 YNFKEQ. Between the trimmed V and J ends, which lost 2 bases and 8 bases, there was a span of 21 bases.